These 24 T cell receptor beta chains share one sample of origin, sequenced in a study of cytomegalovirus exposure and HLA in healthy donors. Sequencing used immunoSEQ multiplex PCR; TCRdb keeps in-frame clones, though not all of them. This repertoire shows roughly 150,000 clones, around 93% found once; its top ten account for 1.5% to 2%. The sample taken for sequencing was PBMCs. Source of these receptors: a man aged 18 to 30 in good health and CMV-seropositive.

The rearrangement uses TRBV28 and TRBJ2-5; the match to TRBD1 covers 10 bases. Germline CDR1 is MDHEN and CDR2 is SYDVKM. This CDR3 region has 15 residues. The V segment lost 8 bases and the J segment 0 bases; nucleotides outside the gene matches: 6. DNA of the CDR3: TGTGCCAGCCGTGACAGGGGGCCAAACCAAGAGACCCAGTACTTC. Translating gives CASRDRGPNQETQYF.

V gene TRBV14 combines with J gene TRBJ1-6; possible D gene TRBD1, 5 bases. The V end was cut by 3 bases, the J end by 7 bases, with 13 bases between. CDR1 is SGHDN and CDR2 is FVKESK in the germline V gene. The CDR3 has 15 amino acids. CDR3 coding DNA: TGTGCCAGCAGCCAGAATAGGCAGGGAAATTCACCCCTCCACTTT. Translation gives CASSQNRQGNSPLHF. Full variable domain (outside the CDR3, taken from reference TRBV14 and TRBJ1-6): EAGVTQFPSHSVIEKGQTVTLRCDPISGHDNLYWYRRVMGKEIKFLLHFVKESKQDESGMPNNRFLAERTGGTYSTLKVQPAELEDSGVYFCASSQNRQGNSPLHFGNGTRLTVT.

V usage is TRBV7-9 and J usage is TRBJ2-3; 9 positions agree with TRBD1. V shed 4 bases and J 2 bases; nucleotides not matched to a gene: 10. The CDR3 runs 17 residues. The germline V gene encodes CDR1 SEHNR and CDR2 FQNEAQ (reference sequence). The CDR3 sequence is CASSSNRGRPPTDTQYF. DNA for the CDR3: TGTGCCAGCAGCTCGAACAGGGGGCGCCCCCCCACAGATACGCAGTATTTT.

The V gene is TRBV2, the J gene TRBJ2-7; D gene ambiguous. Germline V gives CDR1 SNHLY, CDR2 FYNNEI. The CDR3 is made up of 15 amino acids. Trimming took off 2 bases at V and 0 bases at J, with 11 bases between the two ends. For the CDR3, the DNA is TGTGCCAGCAGTGAACCTGCCTTTAGCTCCTACGAGCAGTACTTC. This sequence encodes CASSEPAFSSYEQYF.

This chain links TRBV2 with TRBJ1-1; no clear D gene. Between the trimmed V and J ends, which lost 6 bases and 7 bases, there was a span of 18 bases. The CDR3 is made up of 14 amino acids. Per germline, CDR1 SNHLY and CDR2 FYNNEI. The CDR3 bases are TGTGCCAGCAGCCCTCTTACGGCGAGGGATGAAGCTTTCTTT. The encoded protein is CASSPLTARDEAFF.

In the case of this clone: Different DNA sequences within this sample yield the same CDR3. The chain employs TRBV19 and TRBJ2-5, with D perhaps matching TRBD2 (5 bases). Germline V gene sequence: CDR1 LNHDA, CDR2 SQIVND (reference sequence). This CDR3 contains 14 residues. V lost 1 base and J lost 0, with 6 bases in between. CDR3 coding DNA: TGTGCCAGTAGTATAGTTAGCGACCAAGAGACCCAGTACTTC. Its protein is CASSIVSDQETQYF.

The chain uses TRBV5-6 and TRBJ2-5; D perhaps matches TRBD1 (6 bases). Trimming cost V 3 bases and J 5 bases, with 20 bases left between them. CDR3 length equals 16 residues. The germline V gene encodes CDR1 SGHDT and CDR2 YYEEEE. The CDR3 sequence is CASSWGPAGTWETQYF. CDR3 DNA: TGTGCCAGCAGCTGGGGGCCAGCAGGGACCTGGGAGACCCAGTACTTC.

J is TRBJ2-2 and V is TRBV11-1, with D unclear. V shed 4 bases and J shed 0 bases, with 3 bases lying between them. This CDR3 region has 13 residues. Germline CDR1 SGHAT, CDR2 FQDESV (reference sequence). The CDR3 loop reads CASSSTNTGELFF. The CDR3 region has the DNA TGTGCCAGCAGCTCAACGAACACCGGGGAGCTGTTTTTT.

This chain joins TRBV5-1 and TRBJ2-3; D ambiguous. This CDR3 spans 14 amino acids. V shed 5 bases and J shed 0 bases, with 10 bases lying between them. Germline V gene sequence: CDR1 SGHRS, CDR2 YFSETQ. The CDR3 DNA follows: TGCGCCAGCAGTGGCCGCGGTAGCACAGATACGCAGTATTTT. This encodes CASSGRGSTDTQYF. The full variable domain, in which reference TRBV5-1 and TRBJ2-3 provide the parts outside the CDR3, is KAGVTQTPRYLIKTRGQQVTLSCSPISGHRSVSWYQQTPGQGLQFLFEYFSETQRNKGNFPGRFSGRQFSNSRSEMNVSTLELGDSALYLCASSGRGSTDTQYFGPGTRLTVL.

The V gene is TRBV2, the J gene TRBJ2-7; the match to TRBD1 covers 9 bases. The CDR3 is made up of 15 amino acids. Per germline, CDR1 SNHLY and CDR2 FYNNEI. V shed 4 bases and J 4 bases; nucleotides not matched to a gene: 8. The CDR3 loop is CASSVTTGGGYEQYF. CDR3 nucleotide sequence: TGTGCCAGCAGTGTAACAACAGGGGGCGGTTACGAGCAGTACTTC.

The CDR3 region has the DNA TGTGCCAGCAGCCAGTACACAGGGATTTGGTACGAGCAGTACTTC. It specifies CASSQYTGIWYEQYF. The chain joins TRBV14 to TRBJ2-7, with D perhaps TRBD1 (6 bases). Trimming shortened V by 3 bases and J by 4 bases, and 16 bases separated the two germline ends. This CDR3 is 15 amino acids long. Germline CDR1 and CDR2: SGHDN and FVKESK.

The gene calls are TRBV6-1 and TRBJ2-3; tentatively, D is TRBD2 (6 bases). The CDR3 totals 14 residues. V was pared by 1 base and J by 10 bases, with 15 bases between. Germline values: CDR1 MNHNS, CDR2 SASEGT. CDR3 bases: TGTGCCAGCAGTGAAGTATTCGTTAGCGGTCCGCAGTATTTT. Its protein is CASSEVFVSGPQYF.

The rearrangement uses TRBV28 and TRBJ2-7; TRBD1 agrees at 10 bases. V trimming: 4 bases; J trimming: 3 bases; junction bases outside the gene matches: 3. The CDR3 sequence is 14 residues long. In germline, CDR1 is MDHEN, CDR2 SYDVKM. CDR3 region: CASSSGTGVYEQYF. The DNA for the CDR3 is TGTGCCAGCAGTTCAGGGACAGGGGTCTACGAGCAGTACTTC.

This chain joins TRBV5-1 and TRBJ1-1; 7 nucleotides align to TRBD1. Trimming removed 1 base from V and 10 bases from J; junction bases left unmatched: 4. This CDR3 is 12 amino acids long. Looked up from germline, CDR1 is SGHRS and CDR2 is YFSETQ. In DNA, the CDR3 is TGCGCCAGCAGCTTGCAGGGGGAAGGAGCTTTCTTT. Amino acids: CASSLQGEGAFF.

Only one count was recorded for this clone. This chain's CDR3 is CASSLAGFAHEQYF. CDR3 bases: TGTGCCAGCAGTTTAGCCGGTTTCGCCCACGAGCAGTACTTC. V gene TRBV27 combines with J gene TRBJ2-7; no definite D call. Trimming pared 2 bases from V and 5 bases from J, leaving 13 bases between. The CDR3 length is 14 residues. CDR1 is MNHEY and CDR2 is SMNVEV in the germline V gene (reference sequence).

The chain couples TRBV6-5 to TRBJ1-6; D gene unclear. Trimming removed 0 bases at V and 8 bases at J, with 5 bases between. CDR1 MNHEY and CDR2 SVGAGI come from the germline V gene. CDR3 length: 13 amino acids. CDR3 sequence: CASSYSADSPLHF. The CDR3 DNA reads TGTGCCAGCAGTTACTCGGCAGATTCACCCCTCCACTTT.

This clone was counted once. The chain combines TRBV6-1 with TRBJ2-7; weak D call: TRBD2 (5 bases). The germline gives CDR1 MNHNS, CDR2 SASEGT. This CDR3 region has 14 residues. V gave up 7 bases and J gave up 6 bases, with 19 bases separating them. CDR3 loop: CASIAGVGPREQYF. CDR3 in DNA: TGTGCCAGCATAGCCGGGGTCGGGCCCCGCGAGCAGTACTTC.

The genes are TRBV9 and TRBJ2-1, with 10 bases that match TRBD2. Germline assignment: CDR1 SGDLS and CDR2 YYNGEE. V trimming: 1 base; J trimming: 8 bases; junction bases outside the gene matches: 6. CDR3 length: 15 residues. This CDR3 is CASSVSGRAPHEQFF. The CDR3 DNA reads TGTGCCAGCAGCGTAAGCGGGAGGGCCCCCCATGAGCAGTTCTTC. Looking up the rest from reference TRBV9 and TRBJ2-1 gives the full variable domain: DSGVTQTPKHLITATGQRVTLRCSPRSGDLSVYWYQQSLDQGLQFLIQYYNGEERAKGNILERFSAQQFPDLHSELNLSSLELGDSALYFCASSVSGRAPHEQFFGPGTRLTVL.

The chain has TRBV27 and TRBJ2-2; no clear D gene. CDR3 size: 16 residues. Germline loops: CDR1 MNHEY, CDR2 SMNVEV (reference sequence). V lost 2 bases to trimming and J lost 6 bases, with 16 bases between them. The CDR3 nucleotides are TGTGCCAGCAGTTTAAGTCTCTCCCCGGTATCCGGGGAGCTGTTTTTT. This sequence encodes CASSLSLSPVSGELFF.

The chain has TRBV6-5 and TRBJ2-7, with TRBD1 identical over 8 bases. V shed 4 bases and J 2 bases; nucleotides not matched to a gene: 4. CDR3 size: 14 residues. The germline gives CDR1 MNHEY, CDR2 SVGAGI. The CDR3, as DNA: TGTGCCAGCAGTTCGTCGGACAGGGCCTACGAGCAGTACTTC. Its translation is CASSSSDRAYEQYF.

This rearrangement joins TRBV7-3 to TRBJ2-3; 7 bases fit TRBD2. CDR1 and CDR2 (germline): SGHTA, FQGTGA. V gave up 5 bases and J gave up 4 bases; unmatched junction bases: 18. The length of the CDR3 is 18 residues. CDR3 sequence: CASSPPPFGLEKADTQYF. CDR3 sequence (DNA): TGTGCCAGCAGCCCACCCCCTTTCGGACTAGAAAAGGCAGATACGCAGTATTTT.

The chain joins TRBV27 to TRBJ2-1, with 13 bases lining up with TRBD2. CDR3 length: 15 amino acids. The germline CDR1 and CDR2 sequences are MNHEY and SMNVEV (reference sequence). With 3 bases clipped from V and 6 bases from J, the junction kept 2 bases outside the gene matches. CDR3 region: CASSLGTSGANEQFF. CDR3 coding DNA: TGTGCCAGCAGTTTGGGGACTAGCGGGGCCAATGAGCAGTTCTTC.

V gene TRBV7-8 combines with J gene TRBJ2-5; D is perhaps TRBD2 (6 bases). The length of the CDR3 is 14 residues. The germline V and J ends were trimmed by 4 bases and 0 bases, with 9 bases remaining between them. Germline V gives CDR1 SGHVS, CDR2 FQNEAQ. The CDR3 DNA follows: TGTGCCAGCAGCTCAGCGGGCTACCAAGAGACCCAGTACTTC. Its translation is CASSSAGYQETQYF.

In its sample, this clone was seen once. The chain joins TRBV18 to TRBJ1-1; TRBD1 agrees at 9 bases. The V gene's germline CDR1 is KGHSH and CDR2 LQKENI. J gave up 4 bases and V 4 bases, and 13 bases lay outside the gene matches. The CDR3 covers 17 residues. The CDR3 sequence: CASSLGSGTGSGTEAFF. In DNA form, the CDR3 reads TGTGCCAGCTCACTGGGCTCCGGGACAGGGTCGGGCACTGAAGCTTTCTTT.